This TCR beta chain derives from a study of cytomegalovirus exposure and HLA in healthy donors. Whole-study findings and limits: Reports indicate that TCR beta sequences accurately predicted the HLA-A and HLA-B alleles of most subjects. In a later analysis, across HLA loci, associated TCR counts were highest for DRB1, lowest for HLA-C. The study assumed roughly uniform donor sequencing depth for presence/absence analyses. Accounts indicate the classifier identified cytomegalovirus status with strong specificity and sensitivity.

Germline values: CDR1 LGHNA, CDR2 YSLEER. Trimming cost V 6 bases and J 9 bases, with 18 bases left between them. CDR3 length: 14 amino acids. Within the sample, this clone is medium-sized. What it recognizes is unknown. The PCR contained 60 Vbeta and 13 Jbeta primers. Data came from immunoSEQ multiplex PCR; TCRdb stores just in-frame clones and leaves some out. The sample lists some 150,000 clones, roughly 76% seen once, with about 12% in the top ten. What was sequenced was PBMCs. The sequence derives from a woman aged 45-60 years in good health and CMV-seronegative. The chain recombines TRBV4-3 with TRBJ1-5; possibly TRBD1 for D (5 bases). CDR3 sequence reads: CASSQDTSRPPQHF. The CDR3 bases are TGCGCCAGCAGTCAGGACACTAGCCGGCCGCCCCAGCATTTT.